Here is one TCR beta chain with its context. Germline V gene data show CDR1 as SGDLS and CDR2 as YYNGEE. Trimming left V 0 bases short and J 0 bases short, with 14 bases between. The CDR3 spans 17 residues. This sample is part of a study of T-cell memory formation after mild COVID-19. One entry per CDR3 protein results from TCRdb running MiXCR on the 5' RACE reads. This table holds a few hundred thousand distinct CDR3 sequences, roughly 18% found once. Material for sequencing was PBMCs or a T cell subset sorted from them (not recorded which). The chain is built from TRBV9 and TRBJ2-3; no definite D call. The sequence came from a man in his late teens or twenties who had mild COVID-19 (a few samples of this study predate the infection). Cell type and time point are not known. The CDR3 DNA sequence: TGTGCCAGCAGCGTAGTGGGCCGAAGCCTTAGCACAGATACGCAGTATTTT. Protein product: CASSVVGRSLSTDTQYF.